These 17 T cell receptor beta chains were all obtained from the same sample, sequenced in a study of control samples from healthy donors and cancer patients. Clones were sequenced by immunoSEQ multiplex PCR, and TCRdb holds only the in-frame ones, with some missing. Found here are about 150,000 clones, over 90% of them singletons; the top ten hold around 2.2%. Material for sequencing was blood. The receptors here all came from a man over 45 in good health.

The chain carries TRBV20-1 and TRBJ2-7; D gene unclear. The ends were cut back, 3 bases at V and 3 bases at J, with 12 bases in the middle. Germline lookup yields CDR1 DFQATT and CDR2 SNEGSKA (reference sequence). This CDR3 is 13 amino acids long. The CDR3 sequence is CSASRSVGYEQYF. CDR3 DNA: TGCAGTGCTAGTCGGTCGGTGGGCTACGAGCAGTACTTC.

The chain employs TRBV20-1 and TRBJ1-1, with 10 positions matching TRBD1. This CDR3 has 11 residues. CDR1 and CDR2 (germline): DFQATT, SNEGSKA (reference sequence). V was pared by 5 bases and J by 7 bases, with 1 base of the junction left unmatched. CDR3 nucleotides: TGCAGTGCTCGGGACAGGGGTGAAGCTTTCTTT. Translated: CSARDRGEAFF.

This sequence joins TRBV6-5 and TRBJ2-1; maybe TRBD1 (7 bases). Per germline, CDR1 MNHEY and CDR2 SVGAGI. V was trimmed by 3 bases and J by 8 bases, leaving 20 bases between them. CDR3 size: 16 residues. CDR3 sequence: CASSYAGRTGRDEQFF. CDR3 coding DNA: TGTGCCAGCAGTTATGCGGGGAGGACAGGCCGGGATGAGCAGTTCTTC.

This clone was observed a single time. This sequence joins TRBV28 and TRBJ2-2; no clear D gene. V gave up 6 bases and J gave up 7 bases, with 6 bases separating them. This CDR3 has 11 amino acids. Germline V CDR1 and CDR2: MDHEN, SYDVKM. CDR3 amino acids: CASRSYGELFF. The CDR3, as DNA: TGTGCCAGCAGGTCATACGGGGAGCTGTTTTTT.

This clone occurred once. The CDR3 here is CASSEQGLAGGWQYF. CDR3 nucleotides: TGCGCCAGCAGTGAACAGGGACTAGCGGGAGGTTGGCAGTACTTC. The rearrangement joins TRBV10-2 to TRBJ2-7; the match to TRBD2 covers 15 bases. The CDR3 totals 15 residues. The J segment lost 9 bases and the V segment lost 3 bases, leaving 6 bases of the junction unmatched. Germline CDR1 reads WSHSY; CDR2 reads SAAADI.

Only a few counts were recorded for this clone. The rearrangement uses TRBV18 and TRBJ2-7; possibly TRBD2 for D (6 bases). Germline V lookup: CDR1 KGHSH, CDR2 LQKENI. The germline V and J ends were trimmed by 2 bases and 3 bases, with 14 bases remaining between them. The CDR3 spans 15 residues. CDR3 nucleotide sequence: TGTGCCAGCTCACCAACTCAGACTAGAAACTACGAGCAGTACTTC. Translating it yields CASSPTQTRNYEQYF.

The chain is built from TRBV28 and TRBJ1-1; a weak D match, TRBD1 (6 bases). This CDR3 comprises 13 residues. Germline V gene sequence: CDR1 MDHEN, CDR2 SYDVKM. The V and J ends lost 7 bases and 1 base respectively, with 10 bases between them. DNA of the CDR3: TGTGCCAGCATCCTACAGGGGAACACTGAAGCTTTCTTT. It specifies CASILQGNTEAFF.

V usage is TRBV5-4 and J usage is TRBJ1-2; D gene unclear. Looked up from germline, CDR1 is SGHNT and CDR2 is YYREEE (reference sequence). V lost 5 bases and J lost 1, with 9 bases in between. This CDR3 comprises 13 residues. The CDR3 nucleotides read TGTGCCAGCAGTTACTCGTATAACTATGGCTACACCTTC. Its protein product is CASSYSYNYGYTF. Based on the CDR3 plus reference TRBV5-4 and TRBJ1-2, the full variable domain is ETGVTQSPTHLIKTRGQQVTLRCSSQSGHNTVSWYQQALGQGPQFIFQYYREEENGRGNFPPRFSGLQFPNYSSELNVNALELDDSALYLCASSYSYNYGYTFGSGTRLTVV.

The chain links TRBV18 to TRBJ1-2; D ambiguous. The CDR3 covers 14 residues. The germline V gene encodes CDR1 KGHSH and CDR2 LQKENI. Between the trimmed V and J ends, which lost 3 bases and 4 bases, there was a span of 12 bases. The CDR3 bases are TGTGCCAGCTCACCGGGAGGGCAGACCTATGGCTACACCTTC. This gives the protein CASSPGGQTYGYTF.

The chain couples TRBV6-5 to TRBJ2-7; 7 bases map to TRBD2. V shed 4 bases, J shed 2 bases, and the junction held 5 bases outside the gene matches. The CDR3 totals 14 residues. CDR1 MNHEY and CDR2 SVGAGI come from the germline V gene. CDR3 DNA sequence: TGTGCCAGCAGTTCCCCAGCGGGGACCTACGAGCAGTACTTC. Encoded protein: CASSSPAGTYEQYF.

The chain employs TRBV6-2 or TRBV6-3 and TRBJ2-7; D tentatively reads TRBD1 or TRBD2 (5 bases each). The V gene lost 5 bases and the J gene lost 6 bases, with 23 bases spanning the gap. The length of the CDR3 is 16 residues. Germline lookup yields CDR1 MNHEY and CDR2 SVGEGT. The CDR3 sequence: CASSQPAGTLSSEQYF. CDR3 DNA sequence: TGTGCCAGCAGTCAACCCGCCGGGACCCTCAGCTCCGAGCAGTACTTC.

On this clone: A read error may produce the germline difference seen at one junction end. This chain joins TRBV10-3 and TRBJ1-1; 8 positions agree with TRBD1. The germline gives CDR1 ENHRY, CDR2 SYGVKD. CDR3 length: 13 residues. CDR3 DNA: TGTGCCATCAGGGGACAGGTAAACACTGCAGCTTTCTTT. This sequence encodes CAIRGQVNTAAFF.

The chain links TRBV6-1 to TRBJ2-1; 7 nucleotides agree with TRBD2. The CDR3 is made up of 15 amino acids. Germline CDR1 MNHNS, CDR2 SASEGT. Losses at the gene ends were 1 base for V and 7 bases for J; bases not matched to a gene: 7. CDR3 in DNA: TGTGCCAGCAGTGAAGGGCGGGAGAGCTTGAATGAGCAGTTCTTC. Protein: CASSEGRESLNEQFF.

The chain uses TRBV5-1 and TRBJ2-2; D is possibly TRBD1 (7 bases). The V end was cut by 0 bases, the J end by 10 bases, with 22 bases between. Germline lookup yields CDR1 SGHRS and CDR2 YFSETQ. This CDR3 region has 17 residues. The CDR3 here is CASSLEVAGGPLAELFF. The DNA for the CDR3 is TGCGCCAGCAGCTTGGAGGTGGCAGGGGGTCCACTAGCGGAGCTGTTTTTT.

The V and J genes are TRBV29-1 and TRBJ2-2; 7 positions match TRBD2. From germline, CDR1 is SQVTM and CDR2 ANQGSEA. V shed 7 bases, J shed 1 base, and the junction held 6 bases outside the gene matches. This CDR3 region has 14 residues. The CDR3 bases are TGCAGCGCAATTAGCGGGTGGAACACCGGGGAGCTGTTTTTT. It is translated as CSAISGWNTGELFF.

The chain has TRBV4-1 and TRBJ2-7; D not resolved. The germline gives CDR1 MGHRA, CDR2 YSYEKL. Trimming took off 1 base at V and 0 bases at J, with 13 bases between the two ends. This CDR3 has 16 residues. CDR3 region: CASSQGDLFLSYEQYF. The CDR3 DNA reads TGCGCCAGCAGCCAAGGCGATCTTTTTCTCTCCTACGAGCAGTACTTC.

This chain links TRBV4-1 with TRBJ2-3, with 8 bases identical to TRBD2. Germline trimming cut 4 bases from V and 2 bases from J; bases unmatched to any gene: 8. This CDR3 has 16 residues. Per the germline V gene, CDR1 is MGHRA and CDR2 is YSYEKL. The CDR3 nucleotides are TGCGCCAGCAGCCGAGGAAATAGCGGGACCACAGATACGCAGTATTTT. Translated: CASSRGNSGTTDTQYF.